The count of the clone carrying this T cell receptor beta chain is one. This table comes from immunoSEQ multiplex PCR, and its TCRdb copy is limited to in-frame clones, with some not included. Of more than 200,000 clones detected, around 89% appear once; the ten largest clones hold 4.1%. Donors of Cohort 3 who recovered were those that had two negative PCRs, clearance, or symptom resolution. This CDR3 is 14 amino acids long. With 2 bases removed from V and 3 bases from J, the gap between germline ends came to 11 bases. Germline CDR1 and CDR2: MDHEN and SYDVKM. This sample is drawn from a study of blood T cell repertoires in COVID-19. Whole-study context: The United States, Italy and Spain were the sources of the acute and convalescent COVID-19 samples. Sample material is recorded as cDNA or gDNA derived from T cells, B-cell-depleted T cells, or PBMCs.

This sequence was found in a woman younger than 45 who had recovered from COVID-19. Sample: PBMCs or T cells enriched from blood (not recorded which). The chain carries TRBV28 and TRBJ2-7, with D possibly being TRBD2 (7 bases). In nucleotides, the CDR3 is TGTGCCAGCAGTTTAGGGGGGGCCCTCTACGAGCAGTACTTC. It translates to CASSLGGALYEQYF.